The TCR beta chain described here comes from a study of T cell responses to AZD1222 COVID-19 vaccine. The CDR3 is 15 amino acids. From germline, CDR1 is MGHRA and CDR2 YSYEKL. Unmatched junction bases numbered 6, after V lost 5 bases and J lost 3 bases. The study, taken as a whole, reports: Clonal diversity was possibly underestimated, and white British individuals and females predominated among donors. Repertoires in all cases were sampled only once the peak T cell response had passed.

Assay: immunoSEQ multiplex PCR; the TCRdb copy retains only in-frame clones and omits some. The sample carries about 150,000 clones, approximately 90% recorded once. As to this clone: Its antigen is not identified.

The receptor's source is an adult who received the AZD1222 COVID-19 vaccine. The sequences come from peripheral blood, collected 28 days after the second AZD1222 dose. The genes are TRBV4-1 and TRBJ2-7; 11 positions agree with TRBD2. CDR3 amino acids: CASSYPGLADYEQYF. The DNA for the CDR3 is TGCGCCAGCAGCTACCCGGGACTAGCGGACTACGAGCAGTACTTC.